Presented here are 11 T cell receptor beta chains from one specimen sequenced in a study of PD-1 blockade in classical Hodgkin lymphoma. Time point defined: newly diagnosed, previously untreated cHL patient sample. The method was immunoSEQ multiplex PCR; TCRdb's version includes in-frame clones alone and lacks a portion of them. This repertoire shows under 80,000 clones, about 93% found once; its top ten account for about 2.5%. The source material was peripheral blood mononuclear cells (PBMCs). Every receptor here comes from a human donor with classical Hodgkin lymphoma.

The CDR3 bases are TGCGCCAGCAGCCCCCGGGGCAGGGCGCCCTATGGCTACACCTTC. It yields the protein CASSPRGRAPYGYTF. The V call is TRBV4-1, the J call TRBJ1-2; possibly TRBD1 for D (5 bases). Germline CDR1 reads MGHRA; CDR2 reads YSYEKL. V lost 4 bases and J 4 bases, leaving 16 bases between the germline ends. The CDR3 is 15 residues long.

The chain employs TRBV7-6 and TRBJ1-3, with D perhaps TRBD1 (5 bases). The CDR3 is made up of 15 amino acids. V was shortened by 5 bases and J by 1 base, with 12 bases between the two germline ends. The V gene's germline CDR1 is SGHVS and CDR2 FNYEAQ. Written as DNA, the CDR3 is TGTGCCAGCAGCGCTAGGGGCCTTTCTGGAAACACCATATATTTT. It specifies CASSARGLSGNTIYF.

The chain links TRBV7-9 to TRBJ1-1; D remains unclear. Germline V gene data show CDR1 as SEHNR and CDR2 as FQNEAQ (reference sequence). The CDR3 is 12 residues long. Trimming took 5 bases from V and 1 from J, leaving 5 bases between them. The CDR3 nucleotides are TGTGCCAGCAGCCTGGAGAACACTGAAGCTTTCTTT. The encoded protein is CASSLENTEAFF.

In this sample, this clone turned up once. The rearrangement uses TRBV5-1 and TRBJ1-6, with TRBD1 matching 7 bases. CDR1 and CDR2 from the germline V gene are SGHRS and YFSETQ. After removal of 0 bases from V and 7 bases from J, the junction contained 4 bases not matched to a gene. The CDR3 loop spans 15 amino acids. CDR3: CASSLGQGVNSPLHF. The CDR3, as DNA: TGCGCCAGCAGCTTGGGACAGGGAGTCAATTCACCCCTCCACTTT.

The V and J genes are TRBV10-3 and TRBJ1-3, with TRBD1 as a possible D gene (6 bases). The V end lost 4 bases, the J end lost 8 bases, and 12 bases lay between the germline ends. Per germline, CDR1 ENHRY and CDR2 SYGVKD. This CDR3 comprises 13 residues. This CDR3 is CAISAAGVDTIYF. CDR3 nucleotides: TGTGCCATCAGTGCGGCAGGGGTCGACACCATATATTTT.

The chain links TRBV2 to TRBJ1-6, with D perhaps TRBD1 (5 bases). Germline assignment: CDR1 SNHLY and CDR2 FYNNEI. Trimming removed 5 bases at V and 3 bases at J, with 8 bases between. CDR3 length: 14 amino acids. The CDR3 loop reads CASSRGVYNSPLHF. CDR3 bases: TGTGCCAGCAGTCGGGGGGTCTATAATTCACCCCTCCACTTT.

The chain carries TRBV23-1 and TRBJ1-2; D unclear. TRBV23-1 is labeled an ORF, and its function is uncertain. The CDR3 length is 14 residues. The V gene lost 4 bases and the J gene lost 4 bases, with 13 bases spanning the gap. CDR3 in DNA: TGCGCCAGCAGTCTTAGGACGCGTTGCTATGGCTACACCTTC. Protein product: CASSLRTRCYGYTF.

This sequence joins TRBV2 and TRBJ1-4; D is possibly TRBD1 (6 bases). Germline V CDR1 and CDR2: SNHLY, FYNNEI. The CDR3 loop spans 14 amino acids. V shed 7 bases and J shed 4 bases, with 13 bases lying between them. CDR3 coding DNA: TGTGCCAGCAAGACAGGTACTCTTAATGAAAAACTGTTTTTT. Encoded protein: CASKTGTLNEKLFF. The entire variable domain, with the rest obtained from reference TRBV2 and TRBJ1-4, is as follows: EPEVTQTPSHQVTQMGQEVILRCVPISNHLYFYWYRQILGQKVEFLVSFYNNEISEKSEIFDDQFSVERPDGSNFTLKIRSTKLEDSAMYFCASKTGTLNEKLFFGSGTQLSVL.

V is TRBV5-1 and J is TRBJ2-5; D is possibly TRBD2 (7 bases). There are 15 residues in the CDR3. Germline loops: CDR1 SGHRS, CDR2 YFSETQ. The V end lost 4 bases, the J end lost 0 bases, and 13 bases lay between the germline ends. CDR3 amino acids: CASSGRGGHQETQYF. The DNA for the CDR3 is TGCGCCAGCAGCGGCCGCGGGGGCCACCAAGAGACCCAGTACTTC.

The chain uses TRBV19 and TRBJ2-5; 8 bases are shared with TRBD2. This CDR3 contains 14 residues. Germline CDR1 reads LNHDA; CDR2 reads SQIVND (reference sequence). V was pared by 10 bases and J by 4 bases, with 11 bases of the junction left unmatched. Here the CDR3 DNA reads TGTGCCATTCTCCGGGGGGGTCGCGTAGAGACCCAGTACTTC. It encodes CAILRGGRVETQYF.

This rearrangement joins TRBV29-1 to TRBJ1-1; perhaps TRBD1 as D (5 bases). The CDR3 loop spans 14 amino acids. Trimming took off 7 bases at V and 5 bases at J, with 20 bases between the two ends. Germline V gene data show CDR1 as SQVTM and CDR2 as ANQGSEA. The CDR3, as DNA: TGCAGCGCCTTGGAGGAGGGGAGGGAGACTGAAGCTTTCTTT. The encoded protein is CSALEEGRETEAFF.